These 13 T cell receptor beta chains share one sample of origin, sequenced in a study of cytomegalovirus exposure and HLA in healthy donors. PCR employed 60 Vbeta and 13 Jbeta primers. Profiling relied on immunoSEQ multiplex PCR, and the TCRdb table lists in-frame clones only, not all of them. Here the sample spans 70,000 to 95,000 clones, roughly 75% being singletons. Sequenced: PBMCs. The receptors come from a male donor in good health and CMV-seronegative.

V and J are TRBV6-5 and TRBJ2-7, with TRBD2 matching 11 bases. The trim removed 4 bases at V and 2 bases at J, leaving 7 bases unmatched. This CDR3 region has 16 residues. The germline V gene encodes CDR1 MNHEY and CDR2 SVGAGI. The CDR3 region is CASSSGTSGRAYEQYF. The CDR3 DNA reads as TGTGCCAGCAGTTCTGGGACTAGCGGCCGAGCCTACGAGCAGTACTTC.

V gene TRBV5-1 combines with J gene TRBJ1-1; 7 nucleotides align to TRBD1. This CDR3 contains 15 residues. With V trimmed by 2 bases and J by 1 base, 5 bases remained unmatched. Germline CDR1 and CDR2: SGHRS and YFSETQ. CDR3 in DNA: TGCGCCAGCAGCTTAATGACAGGGAGGAACACTGAAGCTTTCTTT. Protein sequence: CASSLMTGRNTEAFF. Filled out from reference TRBV5-1 and TRBJ1-1, the complete variable domain reads KAGVTQTPRYLIKTRGQQVTLSCSPISGHRSVSWYQQTPGQGLQFLFEYFSETQRNKGNFPGRFSGRQFSNSRSEMNVSTLELGDSALYLCASSLMTGRNTEAFFGQGTRLTVV.

V usage is TRBV5-4 and J usage is TRBJ2-7; TRBD1 aligns across 7 bases. V dropped 2 bases and J dropped 0; count of bases not matched to a gene: 5. This CDR3 spans 15 amino acids. Germline V gene lookup returns CDR1 SGHNT and CDR2 YYREEE (reference sequence). The CDR3 loop reads CASSFRDSLSYEQYF. The CDR3 DNA follows: TGTGCCAGCAGCTTTCGGGACAGCCTCTCCTACGAGCAGTACTTC.

The rearrangement uses TRBV4-2 and TRBJ1-3, with 8 positions matching TRBD1. The CDR3 extends over 18 amino acids. With 2 bases clipped from V and 2 bases from J, the junction kept 11 bases outside the gene matches. Germline assignment: CDR1 LGHNA and CDR2 YNFKEQ. CDR3 region: CASSQQDRVWFAGNTIYF. The CDR3 coding sequence is TGTGCCAGCAGCCAACAGGACAGGGTGTGGTTCGCTGGAAACACCATATATTTT.

The chain recombines TRBV5-1 with TRBJ2-5, with 10 bases fitting TRBD1. This CDR3 has 15 residues. V dropped 4 bases and J dropped 3; count of bases not matched to a gene: 6. Germline CDR1 SGHRS, CDR2 YFSETQ. This CDR3 is CASSIPGTGEETQYF. Written as DNA, the CDR3 is TGCGCCAGCAGCATACCCGGGACAGGGGAAGAGACCCAGTACTTC. Supplemented by reference TRBV5-1 and TRBJ2-5, the full variable domain reads KAGVTQTPRYLIKTRGQQVTLSCSPISGHRSVSWYQQTPGQGLQFLFEYFSETQRNKGNFPGRFSGRQFSNSRSEMNVSTLELGDSALYLCASSIPGTGEETQYFGPGTRLLVL.

The chain carries TRBV19 and TRBJ2-7; 7 bases match TRBD1. The junction had 12 bases not matched to a gene; V was cut back by 3 bases and J by 1 base. Germline V gene sequence: CDR1 LNHDA, CDR2 SQIVND (reference sequence). The CDR3 covers 17 residues. CDR3: CASSMRLSTGVSYEQYF. The CDR3 coding sequence is TGTGCCAGTAGTATGCGCTTATCTACAGGGGTATCCTACGAGCAGTACTTC.

This clone was seen only a few times. This chain links TRBV2 with TRBJ2-1, with unresolved D. The ends were cut back, 2 bases at V and 6 bases at J, with 8 bases in the middle. Germline CDR1 and CDR2: SNHLY and FYNNEI. CDR3 length: 13 residues. Here the CDR3 reads CASSELVFNEQFF. For the CDR3, the DNA is TGTGCCAGCAGTGAATTAGTATTCAATGAGCAGTTCTTC.

The rearrangement joins TRBV27 to TRBJ2-5; possible D gene TRBD2, 6 bases. This CDR3 is 15 amino acids long. Germline V gives CDR1 MNHEY, CDR2 SMNVEV (reference sequence). The V and J ends lost 5 bases and 11 bases respectively, with 24 bases between them. CDR3 nucleotides: TGTGCCAGCAGTCCAGCTGGGGCACTCCCGGGGGAGCAGTACTTC. Protein: CASSPAGALPGEQYF.

This rearrangement joins TRBV6-1 to TRBJ1-2, with D possibly TRBD1 on 5 matching bases. V lost 4 bases and J 7 bases, leaving 19 bases between the germline ends. The CDR3 is made up of 15 amino acids. CDR1 MNHNS and CDR2 SASEGT come from the germline V gene. CDR3 sequence (DNA): TGTGCCAGCAGTGCCCTATCTGGGTCCCAGGGTGGCTACACCTTC. It specifies CASSALSGSQGGYTF.

The V call is TRBV5-6, the J call TRBJ2-3, with TRBD2 matching over 7 bases. The CDR3 runs to 16 residues. Germline assignment: CDR1 SGHDT and CDR2 YYEEEE. The V gene end was trimmed by 0 bases and the J gene end by 0 bases; junction bases not matched to a gene: 4. The CDR3 spells CASSLAFSGSTDTQYF. In DNA form, the CDR3 reads TGTGCCAGCAGCTTGGCCTTTAGCGGGAGCACAGATACGCAGTATTTT.

This clone was counted a few times. This chain joins TRBV11-2 and TRBJ1-2; possibly TRBD1 for D (6 bases). Deletions cut 2 bases from V and 6 bases from J, with 10 bases between. The germline gives CDR1 SGHAT, CDR2 FQNNGV. This CDR3 has 13 residues. The CDR3 region has the DNA TGTGCCAGCAGCTTAATGGCAGGGGATGGCTACACCTTC. It encodes CASSLMAGDGYTF.

The chain employs TRBV7-6 and TRBJ1-1; 7 bases are shared with TRBD1. The ends lost 5 bases at V and 1 base at J; junction bases unmatched: 13. CDR1 SGHVS and CDR2 FNYEAQ come from the germline V gene. CDR3 length: 17 residues. The CDR3 reads CASSVRQGGGWNTEAFF. Written as DNA, the CDR3 is TGTGCCAGCAGCGTGCGACAGGGTGGAGGTTGGAACACTGAAGCTTTCTTT.

The chain recombines TRBV7-6 with TRBJ2-2, with D uncertain. Germline V gene data show CDR1 as SGHVS and CDR2 as FNYEAQ. V was shortened by 6 bases and J by 4 bases, with 6 bases between the two germline ends. CDR3 size: 12 residues. DNA for the CDR3: TGTGCCAGCAGTATGTCCACCGGGGAGCTGTTTTTT. Translation: CASSMSTGELFF.